This TCR beta chain was obtained from a study of T cells in Graves' hyperthyroidism and ophthalmopathy. This clonotype showed up many times. The CDR3 is 19 amino acids. The junction had 14 bases not matched to a gene; V was cut back by 2 bases and J by 3 bases. The germline gives CDR1 MNHNS, CDR2 SASEGT. There were TCR beta CDR3 regions amplified from RNA transcripts. First-round RT-PCR of the TCR CDR3 relied on the HTBI primer set. MiXCR, applied by TCRdb to the multiplex PCR reads, yields one record per CDR3 protein. The sample has roughly 400,000 distinct CDR3 sequences, roughly 14% seen once; the top ten hold 25% to 35%.

This chain uses TRBV6-1 with TRBJ2-3; 10 bases fit TRBD2. The material sequenced was blood. The sequence was obtained from a woman in her late teens or twenties with Graves' hyperthyroidism that later progressed to Graves' ophthalmopathy. The CDR3 DNA reads as TGTGCCAGCAGTGAACTAGCGGGAGTCGGGGGGCTAGCGACAGATACGCAGTATTTT. Protein: CASSELAGVGGLATDTQYF.